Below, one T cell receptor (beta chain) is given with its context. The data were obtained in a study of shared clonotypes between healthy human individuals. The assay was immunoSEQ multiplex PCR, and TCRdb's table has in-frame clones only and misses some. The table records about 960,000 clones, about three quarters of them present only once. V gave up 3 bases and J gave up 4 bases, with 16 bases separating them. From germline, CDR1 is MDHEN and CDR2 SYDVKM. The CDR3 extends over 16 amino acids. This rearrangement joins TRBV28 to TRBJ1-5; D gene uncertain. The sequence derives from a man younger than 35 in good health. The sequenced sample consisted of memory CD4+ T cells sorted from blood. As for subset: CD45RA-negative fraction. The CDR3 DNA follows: TGTGCCAGCAGTTTTGGGCTTGGAGGTGAAAATCAGCCCCAGCATTTT. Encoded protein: CASSFGLGGENQPQHF. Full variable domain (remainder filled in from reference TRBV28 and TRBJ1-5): DVKVTQSSRYLVKRTGEKVFLECVQDMDHENMFWYRQDPGLGLRLIYFSYDVKMKEKGDIPEGYSVSREKKERFSLILESASTNQTSMYLCASSFGLGGENQPQHFGDGTRLSIL.